The entry below describes one T cell receptor beta chain. This CDR3 has 16 residues. Germline CDR1 and CDR2: GTSNPN and SVGIG (reference sequence). V trimming: 7 bases; J trimming: 0 bases; junction bases outside the gene matches: 14. It was with a sample-barcoded 5' primer and a J-beta primer mix that a second PCR of roughly 7 to 12 cycles was run. TCRdb passed the 5' RACE reads through MiXCR, listing each CDR3 protein once. The data contain under 2 million distinct CDR3 sequences, 30% to 40% of them seen just once; the ten biggest clones take up over 9%. Per sample, no less than 5.5 micrograms of total RNA were extracted. The sample comes from a study of blood T cells in healthy people across ages. In the study overall: Through template switching, about one barcoded beta molecule was captured per two T cells, as measured in model experiments.

Sequencing was performed on blood. This receptor was identified in a woman aged 30 to 39 in good health. This chain joins TRBV30 and TRBJ1-2; TRBD1 matches at 7 bases. The CDR3 region is CAFLPGTAITNYGYTF. The CDR3, as DNA: TGTGCCTTTTTACCCGGGACAGCGATTACTAACTATGGCTACACCTTC. Full variable domain (rest looked up from reference TRBV30 and TRBJ1-2): SQTIHQWPATLVQPVGSPLSLECTVEGTSNPNLYWYRQAAGRGLQLLFYSVGIGQISSEVPQNLSASRPQDRQFILSSKKLLLSDSGFYLCAFLPGTAITNYGYTFGSGTRLTVV.